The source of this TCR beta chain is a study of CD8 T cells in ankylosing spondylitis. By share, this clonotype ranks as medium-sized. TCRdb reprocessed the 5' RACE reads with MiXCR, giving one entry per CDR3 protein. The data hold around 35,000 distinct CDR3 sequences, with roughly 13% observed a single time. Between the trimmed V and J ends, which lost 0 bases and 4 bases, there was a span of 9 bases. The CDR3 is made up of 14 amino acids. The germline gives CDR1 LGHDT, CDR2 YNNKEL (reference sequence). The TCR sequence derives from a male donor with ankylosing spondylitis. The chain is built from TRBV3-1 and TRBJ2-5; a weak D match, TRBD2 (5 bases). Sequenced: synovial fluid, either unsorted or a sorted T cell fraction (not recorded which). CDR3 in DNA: TGTGCCAGCAGCCAAGATCCAGGAGGAGAGACCCAGTACTTC. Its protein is CASSQDPGGETQYF.